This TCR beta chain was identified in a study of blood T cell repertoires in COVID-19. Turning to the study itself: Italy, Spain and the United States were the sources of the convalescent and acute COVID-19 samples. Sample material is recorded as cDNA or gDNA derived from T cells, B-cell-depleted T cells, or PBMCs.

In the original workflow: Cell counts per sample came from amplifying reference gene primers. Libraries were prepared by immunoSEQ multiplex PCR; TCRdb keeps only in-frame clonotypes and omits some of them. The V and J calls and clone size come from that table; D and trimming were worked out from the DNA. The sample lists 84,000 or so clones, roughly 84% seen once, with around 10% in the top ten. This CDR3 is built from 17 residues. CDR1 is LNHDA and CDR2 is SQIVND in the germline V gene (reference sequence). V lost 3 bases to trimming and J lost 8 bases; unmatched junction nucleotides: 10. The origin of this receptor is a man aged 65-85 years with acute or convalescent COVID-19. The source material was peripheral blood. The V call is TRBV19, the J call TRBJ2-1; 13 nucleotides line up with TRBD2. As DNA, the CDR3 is TGTGCCAGTAGTATCCGACTGACTAGCGGGGGGCCGGATGAGCAGTTCTTC. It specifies CASSIRLTSGGPDEQFF.